The clone carrying this T cell receptor beta chain came up a few times. Germline V lookup: CDR1 SGHTA, CDR2 FQGNSA. The trim removed 3 bases at V and 1 base at J, leaving 4 bases unmatched. The CDR3 sequence is 15 residues long. This entry comes from a study of sequential checkpoint blockade in melanoma. The treatment denotes: randomized to nivolumab then ipilimumab (arm A) or the reverse (arm B). TCRdb's table, derived via immunoSEQ multiplex PCR, lists solely in-frame clones and lacks some. The data show roughly 29,000 clones, 65% to 85% seen once. The chain employs TRBV7-2 and TRBJ1-1; 8 bases agree with TRBD1. The specimen comprised CD8+ T cells sorted from blood (inferred from file names), sampled from a patient given nivolumab and ipilimumab in sequence. This sequence originates from a human donor with melanoma. The CDR3 nucleotides are TGTGCCAGCAGCTTGGAAGGGACAGGGAACACTGAAGCTTTCTTT. Its protein is CASSLEGTGNTEAFF.